These 29 T cell receptor beta chains were sequenced from one sample in a study of blood T cell repertoires in COVID-19. Sequencing was performed with immunoSEQ multiplex PCR; in TCRdb, only in-frame clones are kept and a portion is missing. This table holds roughly 100,000 clones, roughly 82% found once. The specimen sequenced was peripheral blood. These receptor sequences come from a human donor in a cohort sampled during active COVID-19.

This chain links TRBV18 with TRBJ2-7; TRBD1 matches at 10 bases. The ends lost 6 bases at V and 3 bases at J; junction bases unmatched: 11. CDR1 is KGHSH, CDR2 LQKENI, per germline. This CDR3 has 16 amino acids. CDR3 amino acids: CASSTDSGQGYYEQYF. DNA for the CDR3: TGTGCCAGCTCGACGGATTCGGGACAGGGGTACTACGAGCAGTACTTC.

The chain uses TRBV18 and TRBJ1-1; D is ambiguous. The V and J ends lost 0 bases and 3 bases respectively, with 11 bases between them. The CDR3 consists of 15 residues. Germline V gene data show CDR1 as KGHSH and CDR2 as LQKENI. The CDR3 spells CASSPPWSEDTEAFF. The CDR3, as DNA: TGTGCCAGCTCACCACCGTGGTCTGAGGACACTGAAGCTTTCTTT.

The chain recombines TRBV2 with TRBJ2-3, with TRBD1 matching 7 bases. V lost 7 bases, J lost 4 bases, and 8 bases stayed unmatched. Germline-derived CDR1 and CDR2 are SNHLY and FYNNEI. This CDR3 has 14 amino acids. DNA of the CDR3: TGTGCCAGCACCGCCTGGGACAGCGCAGATACGCAGTATTTT. It translates to CASTAWDSADTQYF.

The gene calls are TRBV18 and TRBJ1-1; TRBD1 agrees at 7 bases. V lost 1 base to trimming and J lost 1 base; unmatched junction nucleotides: 6. This CDR3 spans 16 amino acids. Looked up from germline, CDR1 is KGHSH and CDR2 is LQKENI. CDR3 in DNA: TGTGCCAGCTCACCACGGGTGGGACAGTCGAACACTGAAGCTTTCTTT. Residues: CASSPRVGQSNTEAFF.

The chain uses TRBV15 and TRBJ2-5, with TRBD2 identical over 8 bases. There are 15 residues in the CDR3. Germline V gene sequence: CDR1 LNHNV, CDR2 YYDKDF (reference sequence). Trimming took 7 bases from V and 2 from J; bases not matched to a gene: 9. CDR3 sequence reads: CATISGGVGQETQYF. CDR3 nucleotide sequence: TGTGCCACCATTTCCGGGGGGGTCGGGCAAGAGACCCAGTACTTC.

V and J are TRBV3-1 (or the pseudogene TRBV3-2) and TRBJ1-2, with 7 bases that match TRBD1. There are 13 residues in the CDR3. V trimming: 7 bases; J trimming: 3 bases; junction bases outside the gene matches: 5. Germline V gene data show CDR1 as LGHDT and CDR2 as YNNKEL (reference sequence). CDR3 DNA sequence: TGTGCCAGCAACCTACAGGGGTACTATGGCTACACCTTC. As protein: CASNLQGYYGYTF.

The chain carries TRBV19 and TRBJ1-5, with a weak D call TRBD1 (6 bases). Germline values: CDR1 LNHDA, CDR2 SQIVND (reference sequence). V was trimmed by 1 base and J by 9 bases, leaving 16 bases between them. The CDR3 totals 15 residues. The CDR3 DNA is TGTGCCAGTAGTATAGGGGGGACGGACAGATGGCCCCAGCATTTT. It codes for CASSIGGTDRWPQHF.

This clone was seen only a few times. V usage is TRBV2 and J usage is TRBJ2-7; D might be TRBD2 (5 bases). The CDR3 loop spans 14 amino acids. The germline CDR1 and CDR2 sequences are SNHLY and FYNNEI. Trimming shortened V by 6 bases and J by 3 bases, and 15 bases separated the two germline ends. CDR3 DNA sequence: TGTGCCAGCAGGTTCGGACTTCCTATCTACGAGCAGTACTTC. Protein product: CASRFGLPIYEQYF.

The V gene is TRBV18, the J gene TRBJ2-5; the D gene is possibly TRBD1 (6 bases). Germline CDR1 and CDR2: KGHSH and LQKENI. The CDR3 covers 14 residues. Trimming pared 2 bases from V and 1 base from J, leaving 8 bases between. Written as DNA, the CDR3 is TGTGCCAGCTCACCAAGGACAGCCCAAGAGACCCAGTACTTC. Protein product: CASSPRTAQETQYF.

The rearrangement uses TRBV24-1 and TRBJ1-2; TRBD1 aligns across 7 bases. The trim removed 4 bases at V and 8 bases at J, leaving 6 bases unmatched. The CDR3 has 13 residues. Germline CDR1 reads KGHDR; CDR2 reads SFDVKD. Written as DNA, the CDR3 is TGTGCCACCAGTGACTCGACAGGGCGAGGCTACACCTTC. Protein: CATSDSTGRGYTF.

Only a few counts were recorded for this clone. The rearrangement links TRBV7-8 to TRBJ1-3, with D unclear. The CDR3 consists of 15 residues. V was pared by 4 bases and J by 0 bases, with 10 bases between. Germline V lookup: CDR1 SGHVS, CDR2 FQNEAQ. The CDR3 nucleotides read TGTGCCAGCAGCTCCCTCCGGTACTCTGGAAACACCATATATTTT. It codes for CASSSLRYSGNTIYF.

The J gene is TRBJ2-3, the V gene TRBV19, with 8 positions matching TRBD1. Germline CDR1 is LNHDA and CDR2 is SQIVND (reference sequence). V was pared by 5 bases and J by 2 bases, with 6 bases of the junction left unmatched. The CDR3 length is 15 residues. The CDR3 DNA is TGTGCCAGTAGTCCTAGGGACAGGTCCACAGATACGCAGTATTTT. It encodes CASSPRDRSTDTQYF.

V usage is TRBV6-5 and J usage is TRBJ2-2, with TRBD2 matching over 7 bases. V dropped 6 bases and J dropped 6; count of bases not matched to a gene: 10. The V gene's germline CDR1 is MNHEY and CDR2 SVGAGI. There are 15 residues in the CDR3. The CDR3 sequence: CASSIFTSEAGELFF. CDR3 DNA: TGTGCCAGCAGCATATTTACTAGCGAAGCCGGGGAGCTGTTTTTT.

Notes on this clone: This probably arose from a read error, given a far larger clone one base away. This same CDR3 is encoded by further DNA sequences in the sample. The chain uses TRBV2 and TRBJ2-2; TRBD2 matches at 9 bases. Germline assignment: CDR1 SNHLY and CDR2 FYNNEI. CDR3 length equals 15 residues. V lost 3 bases, J lost 8 bases, and 7 bases stayed unmatched. Here the CDR3 reads CASSDLAGGRGELFF. CDR3 bases: TGTGCCAGCAGTGACCTCGCGGGGGGGCGAGGGGAGCTGTTTTTT.

CDR3 sequence: CASSRGLQGPQETQYF. CDR3 in DNA: TGTGCCAGTAGTAGGGGGCTACAGGGACCCCAAGAGACCCAGTACTTC. The V gene is TRBV19, the J gene TRBJ2-5; possible D gene TRBD1, 6 bases. The CDR3 has 16 residues. V lost 4 bases and J lost 1, with 16 bases in between. Germline CDR1 is LNHDA and CDR2 is SQIVND (reference sequence).

The rearrangement links TRBV6-2 or TRBV6-3 to TRBJ1-5; D ambiguous. Trimming shortened V by 2 bases and J by 3 bases, and 5 bases separated the two germline ends. This CDR3 contains 13 residues. CDR1 is MNHEY, CDR2 SVGEGT, per germline. The CDR3 is CASSYGFNQPQHF. CDR3 coding DNA: TGTGCCAGCAGTTACGGCTTCAATCAGCCCCAGCATTTT.

The chain couples TRBV28 to TRBJ1-2; D remains unclear. Germline CDR1 is MDHEN and CDR2 is SYDVKM. CDR3 length equals 16 residues. Deletions cut 4 bases from V and 5 bases from J, with 20 bases between. The CDR3 region has the DNA TGTGCCAGCAGTTCCCCCATTGAGGGTCAGGCATATGGCTACACCTTC. Amino acid sequence: CASSSPIEGQAYGYTF.

CDR3: CASSPARGSWYGYTF. The CDR3 region has the DNA TGTGCCAGCAGCCCCGCCAGGGGGTCTTGGTATGGCTACACCTTC. This chain connects TRBV3-1 (or the pseudogene TRBV3-2) to TRBJ1-2; 7 bases line up with TRBD1. The CDR3 covers 15 residues. From germline, CDR1 is LGHDT and CDR2 YNNKEL (reference sequence). V gave up 4 bases and J gave up 5 bases; unmatched junction bases: 10.

The chain has TRBV18 and TRBJ2-2, with 7 bases that match TRBD2. This CDR3 spans 20 amino acids. Trimming at V came to 3 bases and at J to 2 bases, leaving 18 bases not matched to a gene. Germline V gene sequence: CDR1 KGHSH, CDR2 LQKENI. The CDR3 DNA reads as TGTGCCAGCTCACCCACCCCGCGAATCGGCGGGGGTACCAACACCGGGGAGCTGTTTTTT. Amino acids: CASSPTPRIGGGTNTGELFF. Full variable domain (outside the CDR3, taken from reference TRBV18 and TRBJ2-2): NAGVMQNPRHLVRRRGQEARLRCSPMKGHSHVYWYRQLPEEGLKFMVYLQKENIIDESGMPKERFSAEFPKEGPSILRIQQVVRGDSAAYFCASSPTPRIGGGTNTGELFFGEGSRLTVL.

The sample holds a few counts of this clone. V usage is TRBV2 and J usage is TRBJ2-7; 10 bases align to TRBD2. The CDR3 contains 16 residues. Germline assignment: CDR1 SNHLY and CDR2 FYNNEI. Trimming at V came to 4 bases and at J to 5 bases, leaving 11 bases not matched to a gene. DNA of the CDR3: TGTGCCAGCAGTGTTCCTAAAAGCGGGGGGGGCGACGAGCAGTACTTC. This encodes CASSVPKSGGGDEQYF.

About this clone: A read error may account for a junction end that differs from germline. This rearrangement joins TRBV7-9 to TRBJ2-7; 7 positions agree with TRBD1. Per the germline V gene, CDR1 is SEHNR and CDR2 is FQNEAQ (reference sequence). This CDR3 has 15 residues. The CDR3 DNA follows: TGTGCCAGCAGCTCGTGGGACAGACGAGAAAGGAACTACAATTTC. Residues: CASSSWDRRERNYNF.

This sequence joins TRBV18 and TRBJ2-3; possible D gene TRBD1, 5 bases. CDR3 size: 14 residues. V was pared by 3 bases and J by 2 bases, with 9 bases between. From germline, CDR1 is KGHSH and CDR2 LQKENI. The chain's CDR3 is CASSPDTNTDTQYF. In DNA form, the CDR3 reads TGTGCCAGCTCACCGGACACCAACACAGATACGCAGTATTTT. The whole variable domain, filled in from reference TRBV18 and TRBJ2-3, reads NAGVMQNPRHLVRRRGQEARLRCSPMKGHSHVYWYRQLPEEGLKFMVYLQKENIIDESGMPKERFSAEFPKEGPSILRIQQVVRGDSAAYFCASSPDTNTDTQYFGPGTRLTVL.

The V gene is TRBV30, the J gene TRBJ1-1; D unresolved. Germline-derived CDR1 and CDR2 are GTSNPN and SVGIG (reference sequence). There are 12 residues in the CDR3. Between the trimmed V and J ends, which lost 0 bases and 5 bases, there was a span of 7 bases. The CDR3 spells CAWSVSATEAFF. CDR3 DNA sequence: TGTGCCTGGAGTGTCAGCGCGACTGAAGCTTTCTTT.

This clone was recorded once. The rearrangement links TRBV6-5 to TRBJ2-7, with D unresolved. Germline-derived CDR1 and CDR2 are MNHEY and SVGAGI. The CDR3 has 12 amino acids. V was shortened by 5 bases and J by 3 bases, with 8 bases between the two germline ends. The CDR3 DNA is TGTGCCAGCAGTCTCCGGAGCTACGAGCAGTACTTC. This translates into CASSLRSYEQYF.

The chain joins TRBV11-2 to TRBJ1-2; 9 bases align to TRBD1. CDR3 size: 15 residues. The trim removed 4 bases at V and 4 bases at J, leaving 7 bases unmatched. CDR1 is SGHAT and CDR2 is FQNNGV in the germline V gene. In DNA, the CDR3 is TGTGCCAGCAGCTGGGATCCGGGACAGGGCTATGGCTACACCTTC. This encodes CASSWDPGQGYGYTF.

J is TRBJ1-2 and V is TRBV5-4, with 9 bases matching TRBD1. CDR1 SGHNT and CDR2 YYREEE come from the germline V gene (reference sequence). The CDR3 consists of 14 residues. Unmatched junction bases numbered 4, after V lost 0 bases and J lost 7 bases. The CDR3 DNA follows: TGTGCCAGCAGCTTGGGGACAGGGGACGGTGGCTACACCTTC. Translated, it gives CASSLGTGDGGYTF.

The V and J genes are TRBV5-5 and TRBJ2-3; no clear D gene. V lost 6 bases and J 0 bases, leaving 8 bases between the germline ends. Per the germline V gene, CDR1 is SGHKS and CDR2 is YYEKEE (reference sequence). The CDR3 is 13 amino acids. Here the CDR3 reads CASNERSTDTQYF. The CDR3 bases are TGTGCCAGCAACGAGAGGAGCACAGATACGCAGTATTTT.

V is TRBV19 and J is TRBJ2-6; TRBD1 might be the D (5 bases). Trimming took 3 bases from V and 2 from J, leaving 14 bases between them. The CDR3 consists of 17 residues. CDR1 LNHDA and CDR2 SQIVND come from the germline V gene (reference sequence). Here the CDR3 reads CASSIPTVMTGANVLTF. The CDR3 nucleotides read TGTGCCAGTAGTATCCCGACAGTAATGACTGGGGCCAACGTCCTGACTTTC.

This chain uses TRBV4-3 with TRBJ1-2, with D uncertain. Per germline, CDR1 LGHNA and CDR2 YSLEER. Between the trimmed V and J ends, which lost 0 bases and 7 bases, there was a span of 12 bases. The CDR3 has 14 amino acids. The CDR3, as DNA: TGCGCCAGCAGCCAAGATCGAACAGCCCGTGGCTACACCTTC. Amino acids: CASSQDRTARGYTF.